This TCR beta chain is drawn from a study of shared clonotypes between healthy human individuals. Profiling relied on immunoSEQ multiplex PCR, and the TCRdb table lists in-frame clones only, not all of them. Of approximately 2.1 million clones in the sample, approximately 95% were seen once. Germline CDR1 is MGHRA and CDR2 is YSYEKL. CDR3 length: 15 residues. The germline V and J ends were trimmed by 0 bases and 0 bases, with 9 bases remaining between them. The chain links TRBV4-1 to TRBJ2-7; D remains ambiguous. The TCR originated in a man between 18 and 35 years old in good health. Some clones in this sample may be carry-over from other donors' samples. The source material was naive CD4+ T cells from PBMCs. The sample's subset: CD45RA+ positively selected. Here the CDR3 reads CASSQEGTFSYEQYF. The CDR3 DNA reads TGCGCCAGCAGCCAAGAGGGCACGTTCTCCTACGAGCAGTACTTC.